The rows below give T cell receptor beta chains drawn from one sample of a study of blood T cell repertoires in COVID-19. Only in-frame clones appear in the TCRdb table, and some are missing; sequencing was by immunoSEQ multiplex PCR. The data hold approximately 300,000 clones, with around 80% observed a single time. The sample was peripheral blood. These receptors originate from a woman in her forties or fifties with acute or convalescent COVID-19. Each CDR3 is given with its conserved first and last residue. The D gene is left open where the match is weak. Clone size, where shown, is once, few, many, or a class for clones that have expanded.

abundance | j_gene | d_gene | v_gene | CDR3aa | CDR3nt
. | TRBJ1-1 | TRBD1 | TRBV5-1 | CASSLSSGQGNTEAFF | TGCGCCAGCAGCTTGTCCTCCGGACAGGGGAACACTGAAGCTTTCTTT
. | TRBJ1-1 | . | TRBV19 | CASSLPGEAEAFF | TGTGCCAGTAGTCTCCCGGGGGAGGCTGAAGCTTTCTTT
. | TRBJ1-2 | . | TRBV2 | CASRGDNYGYTF | TGTGCCTCCAGGGGAGATAACTATGGCTACACCTTC
. | TRBJ1-1 | TRBD1 | TRBV4-1 | CASSQRGTENTEAFF | TGCGCCAGCAGCCAAAGGGGGACAGAGAACACTGAAGCTTTCTTT
. | TRBJ2-3 | . | TRBV11-2 | CASSTPLALLSSDTQYF | TGTGCCAGCAGCACCCCGCTAGCACTGTTATCCTCAGATACGCAGTATTTT
once | TRBJ1-2 | TRBD1 | TRBV28 | CASSLDREFSYGYTF | TGTGCCAGCAGTTTGGACAGGGAATTTTCCTATGGCTACACCTTC
. | TRBJ1-4 | . | TRBV6-5 | CASTAHGSPGKLFF | TGTGCCAGCACCGCCCATGGTAGTCCTGGAAAACTGTTTTTT
. | TRBJ1-1 | . | TRBV5-6 | CASRDIHGRTEAFF | TGTGCCAGCAGAGATATACACGGGAGGACTGAAGCTTTCTTT
. | TRBJ2-7 | . | TRBV27 | CASSFNGYEQYF | TGTGCCAGCAGTTTCAACGGCTACGAGCAGTACTTC
few | TRBJ1-2 | TRBD1 | TRBV19 | CASIPGQGSYGYTF | TGTGCCAGTATCCCGGGACAGGGGAGCTATGGCTACACCTTC
. | TRBJ1-3 | TRBD1 | TRBV19 | CASRRDRGSGNTIYF | TGTGCCAGTAGACGGGACAGGGGCTCTGGAAACACCATATATTTT
once | TRBJ1-1 | . | TRBV5-1 | CATKTQGTEAFF | TGCGCCACCAAAACCCAGGGGACTGAAGCTTTCTTT
. | TRBJ2-2 | TRBD2 | TRBV10-3 | CAISESIGLAGVVTGELFF | TGTGCCATCAGTGAGTCGATTGGACTAGCGGGAGTCGTCACCGGGGAGCTGTTTTTT
. | TRBJ2-1 | TRBD2 | TRBV2 | CASSEIAGDNEQFF | TGTGCCAGCAGTGAAATAGCGGGAGACAATGAGCAGTTCTTC
. | TRBJ1-2 | . | TRBV7-2 | CASYPIGQISNYGYTF | TGTGCCAGCTATCCCATCGGACAGATTTCTAACTATGGCTACACCTTC
. | TRBJ2-1 | . | TRBV11-3 | CASSPGLVPAYNEQFF | TGTGCCAGCAGCCCAGGGCTAGTTCCGGCCTACAATGAGCAGTTCTTC
once | TRBJ2-3 | . | TRBV12-3/TRBV12-4 | CASTLTGTQYF | TGTGCCAGCACCCTTACTGGTACGCAGTATTTT
. | TRBJ2-2 | TRBD2 | TRBV5-1 | CASSLEGLTNTGELFF | TGCGCCAGCAGCTTGGAGGGACTAACGAACACCGGGGAGCTGTTTTTT
. | TRBJ1-4 | TRBD1 | TRBV7-6 | CASSFLGQGFKIGEKLFF | TGTGCCAGCAGCTTTTTGGGACAGGGGTTTAAAATAGGTGAAAAACTGTTTTTT
. | TRBJ2-3 | TRBD2 | TRBV5-4 | CASSLGLVADTQYF | TGTGCCAGCAGCCTCGGACTAGTTGCAGATACGCAGTATTTT
. | TRBJ2-7 | TRBD1 | TRBV7-2 | CASSLRDRDREQYF | TGTGCCAGCAGCCTCCGGGACAGGGACAGGGAGCAGTACTTC
. | TRBJ1-2 | . | TRBV2 | CASGAGIYGYTF | TGTGCCAGCGGGGCGGGGATCTATGGCTACACCTTC
. | TRBJ1-5 | TRBD1 | TRBV28 | CASSLFRQGAQPQHF | TGTGCCAGCAGTTTATTCCGACAGGGGGCTCAGCCCCAGCATTTT
. | TRBJ2-1 | . | TRBV3-1/TRBV3-2 | CASSQAREQFF | TGTGCCAGCAGCCAGGCCAGGGAGCAGTTCTTC
. | TRBJ2-2 | TRBD1 | TRBV9 | CASSTGQGAGELFF | TGTGCCAGCAGCACAGGACAGGGGGCCGGGGAGCTGTTTTTT
. | TRBJ2-5 | . | TRBV3-1/TRBV3-2 | CASSPSGGLQETQYF | TGTGCCAGCAGCCCCTCCGGGGGACTCCAAGAGACCCAGTACTTC
few | TRBJ2-2 | . | TRBV18 | CASSPSFLGAGELFF | TGTGCCAGCTCACCCTCGTTCCTGGGCGCCGGGGAGCTGTTTTTT
. | TRBJ2-1 | . | TRBV27 | CASSVLDYNEQFF | TGTGCCAGCAGTGTACTCGACTACAATGAGCAGTTCTTC
. | TRBJ1-1 | . | TRBV10-1 | CAISGPSGTFF | TGCGCCATCTCCGGACCCTCCGGGACTTTCTTT
. | TRBJ2-2 | TRBD2 | TRBV3-1/TRBV3-2 | CASSQWGGYRELFF | TGTGCCAGCAGCCAATGGGGGGGGTACCGGGAGCTGTTTTTT
many | TRBJ2-1 | TRBD2 | TRBV30 | CVLGLAASDEQFF | TGTGTATTGGGGCTAGCGGCTTCGGATGAGCAGTTCTTC
. | TRBJ2-1 | . | TRBV6-5 | CASSYSASSYNEQFF | TGTGCCAGCAGTTACTCCGCTAGTAGTTACAATGAGCAGTTCTTC
. | TRBJ2-7 | TRBD1 | TRBV27 | CASSPFGTGGLEQYF | TGTGCCAGCAGCCCTTTTGGGACAGGGGGTTTGGAGCAGTACTTC
. | TRBJ2-3 | . | TRBV7-2 | CASSLSYTDTQYF | TGTGCCAGCAGCTTATCGTACACAGATACGCAGTATTTT
. | TRBJ1-5 | TRBD1 | TRBV24-1 | CATSGTGDGSNQPQHF | TGTGCCACCAGTGGGACAGGAGATGGGAGCAATCAGCCCCAGCATTTT
. | TRBJ2-1 | . | TRBV5-1 | CASSLADPSWHEQFF | TGCGCCAGCAGCTTGGCTGATCCTTCGTGGCATGAGCAGTTCTTC
. | TRBJ2-5 | TRBD1 | TRBV6-5 | CASSLSGTGEETQYF | TGTGCCAGCAGTCTCTCCGGGACAGGGGAAGAGACCCAGTACTTC
. | TRBJ1-2 | . | TRBV4-1 | CASSQRVGDTLQSGYTF | TGCGCCAGCAGCCAACGGGTGGGGGACACCTTACAGAGCGGCTACACCTTC
. | TRBJ1-2 | TRBD1 | TRBV2 | CASRGDSAGYTF | TGTGCCAGCAGGGGGGACAGCGCTGGCTACACCTTC
. | TRBJ2-5 | TRBD1 | TRBV24-1 | CATSAPGQGKETQYF | TGTGCCACCAGCGCACCGGGACAGGGAAAAGAGACCCAGTACTTC
. | TRBJ1-4 | . | TRBV18 | CASSPPGGSEKLFF | TGTGCCAGCTCACCCCCGGGGGGAAGTGAAAAACTGTTTTTT
. | TRBJ2-3 | . | TRBV10-3 | CAISGTPTDTQYF | TGTGCCATCAGCGGGACACCCACAGATACGCAGTATTTT
once | TRBJ1-1 | . | TRBV3-1/TRBV3-2 | CASSQMGPDEAFF | TGTGCCAGCAGCCAAATGGGGCCAGACGAAGCTTTCTTT
. | TRBJ1-5 | TRBD1 | TRBV24-1 | CATSDAGTGHQPQHF | TGTGCCACCAGTGACGCCGGGACAGGGCATCAGCCCCAGCATTTT
few | TRBJ2-5 | . | TRBV7-3 | CASSLTNQETQYF | TGTGCCAGCAGCTTAACCAATCAAGAGACCCAGTACTTC
. | TRBJ2-5 | . | TRBV30 | CAWSAGYSETQYF | TGTGCCTGGAGTGCAGGGTATTCAGAGACCCAGTACTTC
. | TRBJ2-1 | TRBD2 | TRBV7-3 | CASSFGTSGLYEQFF | TGTGCCAGCAGCTTCGGGACTAGCGGACTCTATGAGCAGTTCTTC
. | TRBJ1-2 | TRBD1 | TRBV10-3 | CAISDRQGRANYGYTF | TGTGCCATCAGTGACCGACAGGGGCGGGCTAACTATGGCTACACCTTC
. | TRBJ2-1 | TRBD2 | TRBV7-2 | CASSPLTSGRAEQFF | TGTGCCAGCAGCCCTCTGACTAGCGGGAGGGCTGAGCAGTTCTTC
. | TRBJ1-2 | TRBD1 | TRBV5-6 | CASSVGQGFRGYTF | TGTGCCAGCAGCGTCGGACAGGGTTTTCGCGGCTACACCTTC
. | TRBJ1-1 | . | TRBV5-1 | CASSLEAPYTEAFF | TGCGCCAGCAGCTTAGAGGCGCCTTACACTGAAGCTTTCTTT